This T cell receptor beta chain was recovered during a study of human T cells and chemical hapten exposure. Study in general: Weekly scalp doses of diphenylcyclopropenone were given to patients during the roughly 26-week study. How much TCR each sample yielded varied, mostly because pooled library volumes differed slightly. Notes on the study in general: It should be noted that donors had alopecia, so their immune response may differ from healthy people's.

Sample time point: patch test 1, 2 weeks after DPC sensitization. Treatment here: therapeutic diphenylcyclopropenone sensitization with weekly scalp DPC. Unique molecular identifiers were affixed to discrete cDNA molecules within the library. TCRdb processed the RACE reads anew with MiXCR; each CDR3 protein has one entry. The table includes 340,000 or so distinct CDR3 sequences, roughly 6.9% detected once. Concerning this clonotype: The antigen is not known.

The ends were cut back, 3 bases at V and 5 bases at J, with 10 bases in the middle. The CDR3 is made up of 13 amino acids. CDR1 is SGHDN and CDR2 is FVKESK in the germline V gene. The receptor was isolated from a woman aged 18 to 35 with alopecia areata. Some clones in this sample may be carry-over from other donors' samples. This specimen was whole blood, taken in connection with sensitization to the hapten diphenylcyclopropenone (DPC). The J gene is TRBJ1-1, the V gene TRBV14; D remains ambiguous. CDR3 protein: CASSQPAGTEAFF. The CDR3 region has the DNA TGTGCCAGCAGCCAGCCTGCCGGGACTGAAGCTTTCTTT.